This passage covers 7 T cell receptor beta chains from one sample sequenced in a study of T-cell memory formation after mild COVID-19. TCRdb redid the calling of the 5' RACE reads with MiXCR, one entry per CDR3 protein. The sample includes about 170,000 distinct CDR3 sequences, 10% to 15% of them seen just once. What was sequenced was PBMCs or a T cell subset sorted from them (not recorded which). The receptors stem from a man aged 18-30 years who had mild COVID-19 (a few samples of this study predate the infection). Cell type and time point are not known.

The chain recombines TRBV7-3 with TRBJ2-2; tentative D call: TRBD1 (5 bases). Between the trimmed V and J ends, which lost 5 bases and 5 bases, there was a span of 18 bases. Germline CDR1 reads SGHTA; CDR2 reads FQGTGA. This CDR3 contains 16 residues. The DNA of the CDR3 is TGTGCCAGCAGCCGCGTCTTTGGCAGGGCAACCGGGGAGCTGTTTTTT. Its protein is CASSRVFGRATGELFF.

V gene TRBV6-1 combines with J gene TRBJ1-1; D gene unclear. The CDR3 totals 13 residues. Trimming stripped 0 bases from V and 11 bases from J, with 13 bases between. CDR1 MNHNS and CDR2 SASEGT come from the germline V gene. In DNA, the CDR3 is TGTGCCAGCAGTGAAGCTGGACTAAGTTGGGCTTTCTTT. This gives the protein CASSEAGLSWAFF.

There are many counts of this clonotype. The V gene is TRBV5-1, the J gene TRBJ2-6; tentatively, D is TRBD1 (6 bases). This CDR3 region has 18 residues. Germline values: CDR1 SGHRS, CDR2 YFSETQ. Between the trimmed V and J ends, which lost 4 bases and 0 bases, there was a span of 17 bases. The CDR3, as DNA: TGCGCCAGCAGCCGGAACCCTCGGGACATCTCTGGGGCCAACGTCCTGACTTTC. It encodes CASSRNPRDISGANVLTF.

This clonotype was counted a few times. This rearrangement joins TRBV18 to TRBJ2-5; D perhaps matches TRBD1 (6 bases). Germline V gene lookup returns CDR1 KGHSH and CDR2 LQKENI. The V and J ends lost 4 bases and 5 bases respectively, with 14 bases between them. The CDR3 totals 14 residues. As DNA, the CDR3 is TGTGCCAGCTCACACAACAGGGAGTCGGAGACCCAGTACTTC. As protein: CASSHNRESETQYF.

The chain has TRBV5-1 and TRBJ2-1, with D perhaps matching TRBD1 (5 bases). The V end was cut by 7 bases, the J end by 8 bases, with 16 bases between. CDR1 SGHRS and CDR2 YFSETQ come from the germline V gene. This CDR3 has 13 amino acids. CDR3 coding DNA: TGCGCCAGCCGGCCCTTGGGGCAGGATGAGCAGTTCTTC. Its protein product is CASRPLGQDEQFF.

At least ten counts were recorded for this clonotype. The chain combines TRBV24-1 with TRBJ2-3; D ambiguous. Germline V lookup: CDR1 KGHDR, CDR2 SFDVKD. The CDR3 is 15 amino acids. Trimming stripped 3 bases from V and 1 base from J, with 10 bases between. CDR3 DNA sequence: TGTGCCACCAGTGATGCCAAGGCTGGCACAGATACGCAGTATTTT. Protein: CATSDAKAGTDTQYF.

This clonotype was picked up a small number of times. The J gene is TRBJ2-5, the V gene TRBV7-3, with TRBD1 matching over 7 bases. The germline V gene encodes CDR1 SGHTA and CDR2 FQGTGA. The CDR3 runs to 13 residues. V was pared by 4 bases and J by 3 bases, with 2 bases of the junction left unmatched. The CDR3 DNA is TGTGCCAGCAGCTACGACAGGGAAGAGACCCAGTACTTC. Translated, it gives CASSYDREETQYF. Filled out from reference TRBV7-3 and TRBJ2-5, the complete variable domain reads GAGVSQTPSNKVTEKGKYVELRCDPISGHTALYWYRQSLGQGPEFLIYFQGTGAADDSGLPNDRFFAVRPEGSVSTLKIQRTERGDSAVYLCASSYDREETQYFGPGTRLLVL.